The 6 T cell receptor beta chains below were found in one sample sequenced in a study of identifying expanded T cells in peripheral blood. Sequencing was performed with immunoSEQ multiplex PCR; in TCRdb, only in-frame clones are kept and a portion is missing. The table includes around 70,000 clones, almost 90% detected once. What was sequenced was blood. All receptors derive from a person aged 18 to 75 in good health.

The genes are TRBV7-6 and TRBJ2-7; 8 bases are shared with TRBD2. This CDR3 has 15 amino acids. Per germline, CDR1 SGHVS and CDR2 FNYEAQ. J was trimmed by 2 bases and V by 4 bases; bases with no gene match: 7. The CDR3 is CASSSSGSGAYEQYF. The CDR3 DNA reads TGTGCCAGCAGCTCGAGCGGGAGTGGAGCCTACGAGCAGTACTTC.

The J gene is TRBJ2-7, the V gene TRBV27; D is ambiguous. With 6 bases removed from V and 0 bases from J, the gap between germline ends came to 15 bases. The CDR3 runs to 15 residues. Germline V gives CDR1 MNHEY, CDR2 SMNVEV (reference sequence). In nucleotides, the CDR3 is TGTGCCAGCAGGTGGACCCAATCGGGCTCCTACGAGCAGTACTTC. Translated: CASRWTQSGSYEQYF.

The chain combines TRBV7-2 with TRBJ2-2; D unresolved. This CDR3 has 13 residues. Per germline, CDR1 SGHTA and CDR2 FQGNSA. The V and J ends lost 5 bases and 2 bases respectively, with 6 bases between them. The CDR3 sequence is CASSPLNTGELFF. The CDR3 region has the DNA TGTGCCAGCAGCCCCCTTAACACCGGGGAGCTGTTTTTT.

Here the CDR3 reads CASSQTQGQYF. DNA of the CDR3: TGTGCCAGCAGCCAAACCCAGGGGCAGTACTTC. The chain carries TRBV14 and TRBJ2-7, with D possibly TRBD1 on 5 matching bases. The germline gives CDR1 SGHDN, CDR2 FVKESK. With 2 bases removed from V and 9 bases from J, the gap between germline ends came to 8 bases. This CDR3 is 11 amino acids long. The whole variable domain, filled in from reference TRBV14 and TRBJ2-7, reads EAGVTQFPSHSVIEKGQTVTLRCDPISGHDNLYWYRRVMGKEIKFLLHFVKESKQDESGMPNNRFLAERTGGTYSTLKVQPAELEDSGVYFCASSQTQGQYFGPGTRLTVT.

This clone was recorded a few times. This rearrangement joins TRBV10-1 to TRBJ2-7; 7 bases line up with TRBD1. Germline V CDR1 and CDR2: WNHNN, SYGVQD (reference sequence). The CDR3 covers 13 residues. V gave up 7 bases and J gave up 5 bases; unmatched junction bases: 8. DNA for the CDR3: TGCGCCAGCACTCAAAGAGGGGGCCACGAGCAGTACTTC. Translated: CASTQRGGHEQYF.

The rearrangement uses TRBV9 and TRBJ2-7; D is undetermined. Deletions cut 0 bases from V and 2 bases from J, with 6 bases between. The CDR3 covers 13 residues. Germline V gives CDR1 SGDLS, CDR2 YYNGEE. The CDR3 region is CASSVGEPYEQYF. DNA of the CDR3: TGTGCCAGCAGCGTAGGAGAACCCTACGAGCAGTACTTC.